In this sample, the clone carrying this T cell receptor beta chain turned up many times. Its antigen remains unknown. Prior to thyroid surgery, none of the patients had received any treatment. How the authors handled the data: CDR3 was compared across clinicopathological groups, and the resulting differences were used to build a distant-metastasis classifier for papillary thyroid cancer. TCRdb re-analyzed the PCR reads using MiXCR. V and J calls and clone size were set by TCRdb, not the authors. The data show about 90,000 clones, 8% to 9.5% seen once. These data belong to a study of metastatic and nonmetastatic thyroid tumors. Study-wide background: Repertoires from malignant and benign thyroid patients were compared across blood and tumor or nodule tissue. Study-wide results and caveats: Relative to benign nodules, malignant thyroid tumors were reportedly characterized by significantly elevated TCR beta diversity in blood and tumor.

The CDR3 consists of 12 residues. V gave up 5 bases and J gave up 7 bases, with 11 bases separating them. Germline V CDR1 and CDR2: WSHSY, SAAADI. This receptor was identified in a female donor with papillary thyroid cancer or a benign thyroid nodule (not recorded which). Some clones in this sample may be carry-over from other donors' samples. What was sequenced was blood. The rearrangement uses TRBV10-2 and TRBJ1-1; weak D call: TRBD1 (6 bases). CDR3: CASSTNRVEAFF. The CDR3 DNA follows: TGCGCCAGCAGTACAAACAGGGTTGAAGCTTTCTTT.